Below, 24 T cell receptor beta chains from the same sample are listed, as sequenced in a study of cytomegalovirus exposure and HLA in healthy donors. The study ran its PCR with 60 Vbeta and 13 Jbeta primers. The protocol was immunoSEQ multiplex PCR, while the TCRdb copy is restricted to in-frame clones and leaves out a portion. The sample carries more than 80,000 clones, 55% to 65% recorded once. Sequencing used PBMCs. These receptors originate from a woman aged 35 to 49 in good health and CMV-seropositive.

The gene calls are TRBV19 and TRBJ2-7, with 15 nucleotides matching TRBD2. The V gene's germline CDR1 is LNHDA and CDR2 SQIVND (reference sequence). There are 15 residues in the CDR3. The V gene end was trimmed by 5 bases and the J gene end by 5 bases; junction bases not matched to a gene: 4. CDR3 amino acids: CASSSGLAGGNEQYF. The CDR3 DNA follows: TGTGCCAGTAGTTCGGGACTAGCGGGAGGAAACGAGCAGTACTTC.

The V gene is TRBV4-3, the J gene TRBJ2-2, with 7 bases lining up with TRBD2. The CDR3 extends over 16 amino acids. Germline assignment: CDR1 LGHNA and CDR2 YSLEER. V was clipped by 6 bases and J by 0 bases; unmatched bases: 7. As DNA, the CDR3 is TGCGCCAGCAGTATGATAGGGACTACGAACACCGGGGAGCTGTTTTTT. As protein: CASSMIGTTNTGELFF.

As for this clone: Germline is not matched at one junction end, which may reflect a read error. The chain recombines TRBV7-9 with TRBJ1-1; D is possibly TRBD1 (6 bases). The CDR3 length is 15 residues. Germline assignment: CDR1 SEHNR and CDR2 FQNEAQ (reference sequence). The CDR3 nucleotides are TGTGCCAGCAGCCCCTCCCGAACAGGGAACACTGAAGATTTCTTT. This codes for CASSPSRTGNTEDFF.

This chain links TRBV10-1 with TRBJ2-1; weak D call: TRBD2 (6 bases). The CDR3 loop spans 13 amino acids. V was clipped by 5 bases and J by 7 bases, with 12 bases between them. Per the germline V gene, CDR1 is WNHNN and CDR2 is SYGVQD (reference sequence). Here the CDR3 reads CASSLVAENEQFF. The CDR3, as DNA: TGCGCCAGCAGTCTGGTAGCGGAAAATGAGCAGTTCTTC.

This clone turned up a few times. This chain uses TRBV28 with TRBJ1-5, with 10 bases fitting TRBD1. Germline V gene sequence: CDR1 MDHEN, CDR2 SYDVKM. The CDR3 has 14 amino acids. V lost 4 bases to trimming and J lost 6 bases; unmatched junction nucleotides: 3. The CDR3 sequence is CASSSTGGSQPQHF. The CDR3 DNA follows: TGTGCCAGCAGTTCGACAGGGGGCAGTCAGCCCCAGCATTTT.

The sample holds a few counts of this clone. J is TRBJ1-1 and V is TRBV5-1; TRBD1 agrees at 7 bases. Germline loops: CDR1 SGHRS, CDR2 YFSETQ. V was clipped by 4 bases and J by 2 bases; unmatched bases: 14. The CDR3 is made up of 17 amino acids. CDR3 amino acids: CASSPLPPTGQNTEAFF. CDR3 sequence (DNA): TGCGCCAGCAGCCCGCTCCCCCCGACAGGGCAAAACACTGAAGCTTTCTTT.

This clone was counted a few times. The genes are TRBV9 and TRBJ2-1, with 15 nucleotides matching TRBD2. CDR1 and CDR2 from the germline V gene are SGDLS and YYNGEE. Trimming at V came to 4 bases and at J to 4 bases, leaving 3 bases not matched to a gene. The CDR3 is 16 residues long. CDR3: CASSSGLAGGYNEQFF. Written as DNA, the CDR3 is TGTGCCAGCAGCTCGGGACTAGCGGGAGGATACAATGAGCAGTTCTTC.

The CDR3 sequence is CAISGQGGNNEQFF. DNA for the CDR3: TGTGCCATCAGTGGACAGGGAGGAAACAATGAGCAGTTCTTC. The chain couples TRBV10-3 to TRBJ2-1, with D perhaps matching TRBD1 (7 bases). Germline lookup yields CDR1 ENHRY and CDR2 SYGVKD. CDR3 length: 14 amino acids. Trimming removed 4 bases from V and 5 bases from J, with 12 bases in between.

This chain connects TRBV5-1 to TRBJ1-2; 9 positions agree with TRBD1. The CDR3 sequence is 13 residues long. With V trimmed by 3 bases and J by 6 bases, 3 bases remained unmatched. Germline lookup yields CDR1 SGHRS and CDR2 YFSETQ. This CDR3 reads CASSSGTGNGYTF. The CDR3 nucleotides are TGCGCCAGCAGCTCAGGGACAGGGAATGGCTACACCTTC.

The gene calls are TRBV18 and TRBJ2-1; the match to TRBD1 covers 7 bases. CDR3 size: 14 residues. Germline V gives CDR1 KGHSH, CDR2 LQKENI. The V segment lost 4 bases and the J segment 5 bases; nucleotides outside the gene matches: 5. The CDR3, as DNA: TGTGCCAGCTCACTAAGGGACAGAAACAATGAGCAGTTCTTC. Encoded protein: CASSLRDRNNEQFF.

The chain is built from TRBV18 and TRBJ2-1; weak D call: TRBD2 (5 bases). This CDR3 spans 16 amino acids. Germline-derived CDR1 and CDR2 are KGHSH and LQKENI. Deletions cut 0 bases from V and 5 bases from J, with 14 bases between. In DNA, the CDR3 is TGTGCCAGCTCACCACCGTCCGTAGCGAGAAACAATGAGCAGTTCTTC. This sequence encodes CASSPPSVARNNEQFF.

There are a few counts of this clone. V usage is TRBV6-1 and J usage is TRBJ1-3; 9 bases are a match to TRBD1. The CDR3 consists of 15 residues. CDR1 MNHNS and CDR2 SASEGT come from the germline V gene. Trimming removed 5 bases from V and 4 bases from J; junction bases left unmatched: 6. CDR3 loop: CASSPRTGDGNTIYF. The CDR3 DNA reads as TGTGCCAGCAGTCCCCGGACAGGGGACGGAAACACCATATATTTT.

This clone was counted a few times. The chain combines TRBV6-6 with TRBJ2-5, with 9 nucleotides matching TRBD2. This CDR3 has 15 amino acids. The junction had 5 bases not matched to a gene; V was cut back by 2 bases and J by 4 bases. Looked up from germline, CDR1 is MNHNY and CDR2 is SVGAGI (reference sequence). CDR3 DNA sequence: TGTGCCAGCAGTTACAACAGAGCGGGAGGAGAGACCCAGTACTTC. It specifies CASSYNRAGGETQYF.

The chain carries TRBV11-2 and TRBJ1-1, with a weak D call TRBD1 (6 bases). Germline CDR1 and CDR2: SGHAT and FQNNGV. V was clipped by 1 base and J by 3 bases, with 12 bases between them. There are 15 residues in the CDR3. The CDR3 here is CASSLGWGPDTEAFF. CDR3 nucleotides: TGTGCCAGCAGCTTAGGTTGGGGGCCGGACACTGAAGCTTTCTTT.

This clone has a handful of counts. The V and J genes are TRBV5-6 and TRBJ1-1, with D possibly matching TRBD1 (5 bases). The CDR3 has 14 residues. The V gene's germline CDR1 is SGHDT and CDR2 YYEEEE. Deletions cut 1 base from V and 1 base from J, with 8 bases between. The CDR3 loop is CASSLTGKNTEAFF. The CDR3 nucleotides read TGTGCCAGCAGCTTGACAGGAAAGAACACTGAAGCTTTCTTT. The entire variable domain, with the rest obtained from reference TRBV5-6 and TRBJ1-1, is as follows: DAGVTQSPTHLIKTRGQQVTLRCSPKSGHDTVSWYQQALGQGPQFIFQYYEEEERQRGNFPDRFSGHQFPNYSSELNVNALLLGDSALYLCASSLTGKNTEAFFGQGTRLTVV.

The chain links TRBV5-4 to TRBJ2-5; a possible D gene is TRBD1 (7 bases). V lost 3 bases and J lost 4, with 16 bases in between. Germline CDR1 and CDR2: SGHNT and YYREEE (reference sequence). This CDR3 spans 15 amino acids. The CDR3 DNA is TGTGCCAGCAGCTCCCCGGAGGGGGCACGAGAGACCCAGTACTTC. Residues: CASSSPEGARETQYF.

The rearrangement uses TRBV7-3 and TRBJ2-3; 7 nucleotides agree with TRBD2. Germline V CDR1 and CDR2: SGHTA, FQGTGA. This CDR3 comprises 15 residues. V trimming: 5 bases; J trimming: 5 bases; junction bases outside the gene matches: 10. The CDR3: CASSLGLVGIDTQYF. CDR3 coding DNA: TGTGCCAGCAGCCTCGGACTAGTTGGTATAGATACGCAGTATTTT.

V gene TRBV18 combines with J gene TRBJ2-3; 7 bases fit TRBD1. V lost 5 bases and J lost 0; bases outside the gene matches: 8. The germline CDR1 and CDR2 sequences are KGHSH and LQKENI. CDR3 length: 16 residues. The CDR3 spells CASSTRQGSSTDTQYF. The CDR3 DNA reads as TGTGCCAGCTCAACTAGACAGGGCTCGAGCACAGATACGCAGTATTTT.

This sequence joins TRBV30 and TRBJ2-5, with TRBD2 matching over 10 bases. The DNA end lines up better with TRBJ2-7; the J call may be wrong. The CDR3 extends over 16 amino acids. Germline assignment: CDR1 GTSNPN and CDR2 SVGIG (reference sequence). This CDR3 is CAWSVLGPAGGDEQYF. In nucleotides, the CDR3 is TGTGCCTGGAGTGTACTGGGGCCAGCGGGAGGGGACGAGCAGTACTTC.

In its sample, this clone was seen a few times. The chain has TRBV4-3 and TRBJ1-1; D is unresolved. Deletions cut 3 bases from V and 2 bases from J, with 16 bases between. The CDR3 length is 16 residues. The germline V gene encodes CDR1 LGHNA and CDR2 YSLEER. The CDR3 nucleotides are TGCGCCAGCAGCCAGGCATTTTCACAGCTAAACACTGAAGCTTTCTTT. Protein product: CASSQAFSQLNTEAFF.

The chain uses TRBV7-9 and TRBJ2-3; no clear D. Per germline, CDR1 SEHNR and CDR2 FQNEAQ (reference sequence). V was shortened by 3 bases and J by 4 bases, with 5 bases between the two germline ends. This CDR3 contains 12 residues. CDR3 loop: CASSFFADTQYF. The CDR3 DNA follows: TGTGCCAGCAGCTTCTTCGCAGATACGCAGTATTTT. The variable domain in full, with the rest retrieved from reference TRBV7-9 and TRBJ2-3, is DTGVSQNPRHKITKRGQNVTFRCDPISEHNRLYWYRQTLGQGPEFLTYFQNEAQLEKSRLLSDRFSAERPKGSFSTLEIQRTEQGDSAMYLCASSFFADTQYFGPGTRLTVL.

This rearrangement joins TRBV5-4 to TRBJ2-7; D possibly corresponds to TRBD1 (5 bases). Per the germline V gene, CDR1 is SGHNT and CDR2 is YYREEE (reference sequence). The V end was cut by 3 bases, the J end by 2 bases, with 12 bases between. This CDR3 spans 14 amino acids. The CDR3 sequence: CASSSRPGPYEQYF. The DNA for the CDR3 is TGTGCCAGCAGCTCCCGTCCAGGGCCCTACGAGCAGTACTTC.

This chain links TRBV4-2 with TRBJ1-2; 12 nucleotides agree with TRBD1. V gave up 0 bases and J gave up 7 bases; unmatched junction bases: 9. Germline V gives CDR1 LGHNA, CDR2 YNFKEQ. The CDR3 contains 17 residues. In DNA form, the CDR3 reads TGTGCCAGCAGCCAAGATTCCGGGACAGGGGGCGCGAGTGGCTACACCTTC. It is translated as CASSQDSGTGGASGYTF.

The V call is TRBV2, the J call TRBJ1-2; D possibly corresponds to TRBD1 (6 bases). Trimming stripped 5 bases from V and 4 bases from J, with 11 bases between. The CDR3 covers 13 residues. The germline V gene has CDR1 SNHLY and CDR2 FYNNEI. CDR3: CASSQTGSYGYTF. The CDR3 DNA sequence: TGTGCCAGCAGTCAGACAGGTAGCTATGGCTACACCTTC.